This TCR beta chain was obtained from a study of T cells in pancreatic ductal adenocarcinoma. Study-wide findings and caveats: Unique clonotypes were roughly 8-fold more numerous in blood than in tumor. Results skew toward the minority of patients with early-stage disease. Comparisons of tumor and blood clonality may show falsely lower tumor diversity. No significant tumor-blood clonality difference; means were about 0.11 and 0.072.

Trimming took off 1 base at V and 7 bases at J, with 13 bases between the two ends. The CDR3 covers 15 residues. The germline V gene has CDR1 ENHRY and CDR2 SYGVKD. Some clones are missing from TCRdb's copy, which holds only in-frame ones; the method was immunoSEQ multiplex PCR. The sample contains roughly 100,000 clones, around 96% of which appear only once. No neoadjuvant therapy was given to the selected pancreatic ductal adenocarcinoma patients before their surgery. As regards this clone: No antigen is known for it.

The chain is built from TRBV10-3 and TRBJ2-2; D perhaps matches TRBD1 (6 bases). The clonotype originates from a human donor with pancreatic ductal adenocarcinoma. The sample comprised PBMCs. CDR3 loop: CAISEYLTGIGELFF. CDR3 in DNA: TGTGCCATCAGTGAGTACCTCACAGGGATCGGGGAGCTGTTTTTT.